This T cell receptor beta chain was identified during a study of CD8+CD57+ T cells in acquired aplastic anemia (dated by TCRdb to between 2017 and 2018). About the investigation overall: DNA extracted from sorted CD4+ and CD8+ cells had a mean of roughly 3.3 ug, with a range of roughly 0.19 to 27.4 ug. Mean read counts for healthy donor samples were roughly 10 million for CD4+ cells and roughly 12 million for CD8+ cells. The paper as a whole reports these results and caveats: No significant difference in CD8+ Simpson's diversity was found between patients and healthy controls (P=0.060). Around 27 CD8+ CDR3 sequences were found to be shared between patients and controls, but these sequences appeared to be highly expressed in patients and within the immunodominant clones of the patients.

TCR repertoires of sorted CD4+ and CD8+ blood T cells from severe aplastic anemia patients and healthy subjects were deep-sequenced in the study. Ficoll-Paque density gradient centrifugation was used to isolate peripheral blood mononuclear cells. CD4+ and CD8+ T cells were sorted by FACS or magnetic beads before DNA extraction. V was cut back by 0 bases and J by 6 bases, leaving a gap of 3 bases between them. According to the germline V gene (reference sequence), CDR1 reads MNHNY and CDR2 reads SVGAGI. From the cysteine up to the phenylalanine, the CDR3 has a length of 12 residues. The entry retains the CDR3 DNA only, 36 bases that are in frame from base 1. This clonotype was seen at least ten times. Its antigen has not been determined. The input lacks base qualities; no much larger clone sits a single base away. TCR beta VDJ combination and CDR3 sequence profiling used genomic DNA as the template. TCR repertoire sequencing was run on an Illumina HiSeq 2000. The original pipeline was this. TRBV/TRBJ rearrangement plots, CDR3 size and DJ length profiles, and Simpson's diversity index were used to evaluate the repertoires. The most abundant DNA sequence in the deep sequencing data was defined as the immunodominant clone. CDR3 amino acid sequences were checked for sharing across subjects and were also compared against the VDJdb database and published repertoires. The public reads were reanalyzed by TCRdb: fastp trimming at Q25, MiXCR alignment, in-frame beta chains only. Each CDR3 protein gets just one entry, which takes the most common genes and DNA from the rows behind it. The V and J calls follow TCRdb's processing rather than the paper's. A total of about 220,000 distinct CDR3 sequences appear in this sample, 30% to 40% of them only once. The top ten hold roughly 1.1% of the sample.

The V and J genes are TRBV6-6 and TRBJ2-1, with no reliable assignment of the D segment. The sequenced sample consisted of sorted CD4+, CD8+, or CD8+CD57+ T cells (not recorded which) from PBMCs. The receptor was derived from a human donor in good health, serving as a control. The CDR3 loop reads CASSYSGNEQFF. The bases read TGTGCCAGCAGTTACTCGGGCAATGAGCAGTTCTTC.